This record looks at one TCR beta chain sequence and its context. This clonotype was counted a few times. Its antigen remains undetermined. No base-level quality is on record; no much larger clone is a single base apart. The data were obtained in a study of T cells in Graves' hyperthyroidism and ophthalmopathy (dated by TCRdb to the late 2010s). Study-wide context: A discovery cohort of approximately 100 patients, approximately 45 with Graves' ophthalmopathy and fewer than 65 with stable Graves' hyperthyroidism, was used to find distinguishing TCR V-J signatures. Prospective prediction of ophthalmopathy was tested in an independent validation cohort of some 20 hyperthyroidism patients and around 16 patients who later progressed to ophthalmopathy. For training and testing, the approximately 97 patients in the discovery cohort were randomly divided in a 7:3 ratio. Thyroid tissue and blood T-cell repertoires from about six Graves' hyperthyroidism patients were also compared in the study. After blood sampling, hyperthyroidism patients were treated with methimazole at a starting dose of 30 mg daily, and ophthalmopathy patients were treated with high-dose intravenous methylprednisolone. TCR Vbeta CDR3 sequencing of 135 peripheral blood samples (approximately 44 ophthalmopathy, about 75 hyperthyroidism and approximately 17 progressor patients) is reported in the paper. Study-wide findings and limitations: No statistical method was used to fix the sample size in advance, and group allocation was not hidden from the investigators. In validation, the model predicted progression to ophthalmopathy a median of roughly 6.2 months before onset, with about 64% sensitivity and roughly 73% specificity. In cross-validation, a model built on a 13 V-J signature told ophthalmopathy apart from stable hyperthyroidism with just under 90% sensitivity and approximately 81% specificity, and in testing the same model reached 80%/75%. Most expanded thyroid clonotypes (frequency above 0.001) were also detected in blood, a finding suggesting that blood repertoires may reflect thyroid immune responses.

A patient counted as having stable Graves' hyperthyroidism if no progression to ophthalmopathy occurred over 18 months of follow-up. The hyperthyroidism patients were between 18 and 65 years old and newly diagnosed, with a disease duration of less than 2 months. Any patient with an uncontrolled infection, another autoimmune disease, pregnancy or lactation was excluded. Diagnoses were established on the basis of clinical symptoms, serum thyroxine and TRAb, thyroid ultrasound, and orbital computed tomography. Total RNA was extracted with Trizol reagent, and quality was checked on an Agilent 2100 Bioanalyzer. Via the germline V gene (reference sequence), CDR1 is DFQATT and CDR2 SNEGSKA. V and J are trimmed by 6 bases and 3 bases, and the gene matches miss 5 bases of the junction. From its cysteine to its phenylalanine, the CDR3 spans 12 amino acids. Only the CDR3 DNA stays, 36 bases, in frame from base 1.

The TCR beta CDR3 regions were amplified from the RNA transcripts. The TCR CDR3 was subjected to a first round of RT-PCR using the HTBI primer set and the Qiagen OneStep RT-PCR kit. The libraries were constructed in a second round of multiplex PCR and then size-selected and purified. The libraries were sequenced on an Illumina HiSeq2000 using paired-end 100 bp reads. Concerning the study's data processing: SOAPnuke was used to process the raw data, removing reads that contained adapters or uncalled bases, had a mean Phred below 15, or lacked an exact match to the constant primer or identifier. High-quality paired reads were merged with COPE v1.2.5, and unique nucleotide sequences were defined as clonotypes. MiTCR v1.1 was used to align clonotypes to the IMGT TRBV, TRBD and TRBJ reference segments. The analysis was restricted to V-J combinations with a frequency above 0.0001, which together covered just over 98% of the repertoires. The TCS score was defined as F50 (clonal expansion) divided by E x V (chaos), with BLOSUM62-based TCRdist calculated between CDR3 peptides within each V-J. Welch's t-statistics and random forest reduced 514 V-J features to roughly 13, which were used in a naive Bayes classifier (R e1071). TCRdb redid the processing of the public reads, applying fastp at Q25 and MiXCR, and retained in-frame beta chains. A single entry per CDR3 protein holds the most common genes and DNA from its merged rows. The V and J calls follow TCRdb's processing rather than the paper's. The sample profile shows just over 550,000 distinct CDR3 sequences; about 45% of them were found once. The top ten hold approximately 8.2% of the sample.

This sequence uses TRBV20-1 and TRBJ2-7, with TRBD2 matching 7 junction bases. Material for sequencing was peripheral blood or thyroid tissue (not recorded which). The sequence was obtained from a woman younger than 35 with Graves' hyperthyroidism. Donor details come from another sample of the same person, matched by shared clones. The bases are TGCAGTGCAATAGCGGGCGGCTACGAGCAGTACTTC. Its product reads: CSAIAGGYEQYF.